The clone carrying this T cell receptor beta chain has a handful of counts. This sample is part of a study of control samples from healthy donors and cancer patients. The data were produced by immunoSEQ multiplex PCR, yet TCRdb's version contains in-frame clones alone and is incomplete. The table includes 95,000 to 150,000 clones, roughly 86% detected once. V lost 6 bases and J lost 1, with 10 bases in between. The CDR3 covers 13 residues. The sequencing sample was made of blood. This sequence joins TRBV12-3 or TRBV12-4 and TRBJ2-7; no clear D gene. The receptor comes from a man aged 55-75 years in good health. CDR3 in DNA: TGTGCCAGCAGGCCAACAGAGTCCTACGAGCAGTACTTC. Translated, it gives CASRPTESYEQYF.